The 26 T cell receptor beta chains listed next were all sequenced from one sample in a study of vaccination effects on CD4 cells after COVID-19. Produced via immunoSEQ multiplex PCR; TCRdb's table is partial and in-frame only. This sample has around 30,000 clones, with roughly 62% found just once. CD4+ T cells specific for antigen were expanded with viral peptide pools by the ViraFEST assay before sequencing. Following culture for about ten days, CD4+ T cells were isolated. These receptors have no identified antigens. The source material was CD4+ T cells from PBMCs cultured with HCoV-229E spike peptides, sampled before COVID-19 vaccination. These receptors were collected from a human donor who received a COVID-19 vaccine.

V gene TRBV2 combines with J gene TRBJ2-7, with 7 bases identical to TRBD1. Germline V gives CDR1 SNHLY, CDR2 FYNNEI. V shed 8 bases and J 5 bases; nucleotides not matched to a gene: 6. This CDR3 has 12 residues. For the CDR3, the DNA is TGTGCCAGCTCCTTACAGGGGAACGAGCAGTACTTC. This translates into CASSLQGNEQYF.

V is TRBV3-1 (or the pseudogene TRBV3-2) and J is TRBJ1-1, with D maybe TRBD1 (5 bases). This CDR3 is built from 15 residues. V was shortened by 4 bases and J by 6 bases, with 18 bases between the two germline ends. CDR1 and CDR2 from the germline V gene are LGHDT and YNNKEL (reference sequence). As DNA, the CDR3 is TGTGCCAGCAGCCCCCGAGGAGAGGGGATGGCTGAAGCTTTCTTT. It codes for CASSPRGEGMAEAFF.

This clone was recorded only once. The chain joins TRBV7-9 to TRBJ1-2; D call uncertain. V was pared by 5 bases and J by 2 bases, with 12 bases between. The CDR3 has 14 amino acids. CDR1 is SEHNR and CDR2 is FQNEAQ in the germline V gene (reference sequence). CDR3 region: CASSPKGANYGYTF. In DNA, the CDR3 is TGTGCCAGCAGCCCCAAAGGAGCGAACTATGGCTACACCTTC.

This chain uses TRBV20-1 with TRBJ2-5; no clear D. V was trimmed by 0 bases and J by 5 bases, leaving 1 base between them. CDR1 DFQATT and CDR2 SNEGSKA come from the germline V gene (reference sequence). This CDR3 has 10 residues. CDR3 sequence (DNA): TGCAGTGCTAGAGACGAGACCCAGTACTTC. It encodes CSARDETQYF.

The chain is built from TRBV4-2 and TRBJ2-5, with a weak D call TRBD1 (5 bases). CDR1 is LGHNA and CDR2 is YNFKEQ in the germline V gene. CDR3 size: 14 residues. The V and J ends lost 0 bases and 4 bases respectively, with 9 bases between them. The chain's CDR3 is CASSQDSGIETQYF. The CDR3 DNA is TGTGCCAGCAGCCAAGATTCAGGGATAGAGACCCAGTACTTC.

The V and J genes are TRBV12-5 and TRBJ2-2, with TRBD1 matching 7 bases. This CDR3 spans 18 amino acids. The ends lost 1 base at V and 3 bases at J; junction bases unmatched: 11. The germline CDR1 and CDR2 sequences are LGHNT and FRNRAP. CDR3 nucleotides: TGTGCTAGTGGTTTGGCGTCCCGACAGGGTCGGTACACCGGGGAGCTGTTTTTT. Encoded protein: CASGLASRQGRYTGELFF.

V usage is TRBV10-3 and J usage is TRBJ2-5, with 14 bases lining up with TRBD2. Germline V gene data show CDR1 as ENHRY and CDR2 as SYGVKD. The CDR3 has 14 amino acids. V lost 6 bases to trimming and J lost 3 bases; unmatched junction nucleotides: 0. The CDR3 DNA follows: TGTGCCATCAGGGGACTAGCGGGAGAAGAGACCCAGTACTTC. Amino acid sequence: CAIRGLAGEETQYF.

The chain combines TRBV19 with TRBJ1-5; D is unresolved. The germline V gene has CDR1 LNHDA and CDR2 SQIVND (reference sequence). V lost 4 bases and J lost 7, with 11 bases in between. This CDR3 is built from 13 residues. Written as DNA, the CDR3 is TGTGCCAGTAGTACCCGACTAGCCCAGCCCCAGCATTTT. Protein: CASSTRLAQPQHF.

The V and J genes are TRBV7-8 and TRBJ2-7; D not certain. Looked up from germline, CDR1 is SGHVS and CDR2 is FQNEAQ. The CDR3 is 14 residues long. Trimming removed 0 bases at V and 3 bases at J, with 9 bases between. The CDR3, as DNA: TGTGCCAGCAGCTTAGCCGCGGTCTACTACGAGCAGTACTTC. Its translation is CASSLAAVYYEQYF. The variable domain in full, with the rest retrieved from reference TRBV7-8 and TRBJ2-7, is GAGVSQSPRYKVAKRGQDVALRCDPISGHVSLFWYQQALGQGPEFLTYFQNEAQLDKSGLPSDRFFAERPEGSVSTLKIQRTQQEDSAVYLCASSLAAVYYEQYFGPGTRLTVT.

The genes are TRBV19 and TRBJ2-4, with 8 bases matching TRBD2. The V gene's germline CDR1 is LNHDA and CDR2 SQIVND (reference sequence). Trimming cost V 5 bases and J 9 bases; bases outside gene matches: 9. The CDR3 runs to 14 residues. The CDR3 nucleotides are TGTGCCAGTAGTGCCCCGGGGGGGGTTGGCATTCAGTACTTC. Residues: CASSAPGGVGIQYF. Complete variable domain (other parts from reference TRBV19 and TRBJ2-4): DGGITQSPKYLFRKEGQNVTLSCEQNLNHDAMYWYRQDPGQGLRLIYYSQIVNDFQKGDIAEGYSVSREKKESFPLTVTSAQKNPTAFYLCASSAPGGVGIQYFGAGTRLSVL.

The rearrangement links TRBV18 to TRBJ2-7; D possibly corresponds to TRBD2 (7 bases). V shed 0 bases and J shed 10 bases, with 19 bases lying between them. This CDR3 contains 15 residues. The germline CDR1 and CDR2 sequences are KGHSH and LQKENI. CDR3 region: CASSPPGTRGGRQYF. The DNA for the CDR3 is TGTGCCAGCTCACCACCAGGTACCAGGGGAGGGCGACAGTACTTC. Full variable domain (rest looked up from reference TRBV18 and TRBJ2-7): NAGVMQNPRHLVRRRGQEARLRCSPMKGHSHVYWYRQLPEEGLKFMVYLQKENIIDESGMPKERFSAEFPKEGPSILRIQQVVRGDSAAYFCASSPPGTRGGRQYFGPGTRLTVT.

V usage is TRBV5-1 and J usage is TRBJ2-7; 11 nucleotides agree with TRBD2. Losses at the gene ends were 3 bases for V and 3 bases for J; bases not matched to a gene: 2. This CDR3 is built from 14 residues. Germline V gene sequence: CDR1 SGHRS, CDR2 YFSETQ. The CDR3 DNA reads TGCGCCAGCAGCTCCGGGACTAGCGGCTACGAGCAGTACTTC. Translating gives CASSSGTSGYEQYF.

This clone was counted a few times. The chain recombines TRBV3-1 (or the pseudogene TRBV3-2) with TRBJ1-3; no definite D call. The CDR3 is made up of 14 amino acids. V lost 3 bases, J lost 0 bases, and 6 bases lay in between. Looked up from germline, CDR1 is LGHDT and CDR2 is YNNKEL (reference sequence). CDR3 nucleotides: TGTGCCAGCAGCCAGGACTCCTCTGGAAACACCATATATTTT. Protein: CASSQDSSGNTIYF.

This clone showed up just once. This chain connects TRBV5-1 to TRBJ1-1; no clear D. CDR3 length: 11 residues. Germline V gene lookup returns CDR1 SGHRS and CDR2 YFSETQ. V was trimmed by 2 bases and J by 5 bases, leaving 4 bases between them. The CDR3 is CASSFETEAFF. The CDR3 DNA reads TGCGCCAGCAGCTTTGAGACTGAAGCTTTCTTT. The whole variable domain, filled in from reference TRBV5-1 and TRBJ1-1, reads KAGVTQTPRYLIKTRGQQVTLSCSPISGHRSVSWYQQTPGQGLQFLFEYFSETQRNKGNFPGRFSGRQFSNSRSEMNVSTLELGDSALYLCASSFETEAFFGQGTRLTVV.

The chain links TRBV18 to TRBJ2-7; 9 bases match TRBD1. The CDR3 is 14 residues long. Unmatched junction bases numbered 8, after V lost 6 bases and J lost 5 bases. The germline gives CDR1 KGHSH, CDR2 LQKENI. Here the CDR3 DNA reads TGTGCCAGCTCTGTACCGGGACAGGGTAACGAGCAGTACTTC. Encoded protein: CASSVPGQGNEQYF.

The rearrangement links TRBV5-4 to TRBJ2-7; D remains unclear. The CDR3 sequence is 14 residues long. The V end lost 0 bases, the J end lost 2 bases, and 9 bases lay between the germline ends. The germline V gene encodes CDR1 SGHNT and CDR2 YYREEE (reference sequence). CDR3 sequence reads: CASSLDGYPYEQYF. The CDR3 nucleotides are TGTGCCAGCAGCTTGGACGGGTATCCCTACGAGCAGTACTTC.

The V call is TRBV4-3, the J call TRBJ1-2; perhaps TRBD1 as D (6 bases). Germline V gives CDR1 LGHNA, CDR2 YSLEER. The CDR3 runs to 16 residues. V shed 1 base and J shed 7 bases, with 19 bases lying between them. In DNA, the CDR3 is TGCGCCAGCAGCCAAGGATTGGAGGTACAGGGCTCTGGCTACACCTTC. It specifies CASSQGLEVQGSGYTF.

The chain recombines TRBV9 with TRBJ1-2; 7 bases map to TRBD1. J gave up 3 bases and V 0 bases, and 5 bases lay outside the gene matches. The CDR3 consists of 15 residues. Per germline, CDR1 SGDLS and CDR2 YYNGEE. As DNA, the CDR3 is TGTGCCAGCAGCGTAGTAGCAGGGGGAGACTATGGCTACACCTTC. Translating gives CASSVVAGGDYGYTF.

The CDR3 protein is CASSGGAWVDTQYF. CDR3 bases: TGTGCCAGCAGCGGAGGGGCTTGGGTAGATACGCAGTATTTT. The J gene is TRBJ2-3, the V gene TRBV4-2, with D perhaps matching TRBD2 (6 bases). The CDR3 totals 14 residues. CDR1 is LGHNA and CDR2 is YNFKEQ in the germline V gene. V gave up 5 bases and J gave up 5 bases, with 14 bases separating them.

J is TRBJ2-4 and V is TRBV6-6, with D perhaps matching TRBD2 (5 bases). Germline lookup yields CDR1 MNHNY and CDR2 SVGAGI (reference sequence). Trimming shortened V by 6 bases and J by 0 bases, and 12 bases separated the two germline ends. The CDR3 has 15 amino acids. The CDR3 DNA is TGTGCCAGCAGCCCAGGAGGTCTAGCCAAAAACATTCAGTACTTC. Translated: CASSPGGLAKNIQYF.

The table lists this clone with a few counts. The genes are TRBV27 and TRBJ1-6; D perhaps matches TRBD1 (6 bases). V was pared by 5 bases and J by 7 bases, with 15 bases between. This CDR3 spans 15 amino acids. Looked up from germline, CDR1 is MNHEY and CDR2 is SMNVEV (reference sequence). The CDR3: CASSPRTVTNSPLHF. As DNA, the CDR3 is TGTGCCAGCAGTCCGCGGACAGTTACAAATTCACCCCTCCACTTT.

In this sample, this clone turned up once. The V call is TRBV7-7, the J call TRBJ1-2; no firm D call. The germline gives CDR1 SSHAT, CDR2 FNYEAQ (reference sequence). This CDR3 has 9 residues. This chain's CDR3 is CAKDYGYTF. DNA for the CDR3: TGTGCTAAAGACTATGGCTACACCTTC.

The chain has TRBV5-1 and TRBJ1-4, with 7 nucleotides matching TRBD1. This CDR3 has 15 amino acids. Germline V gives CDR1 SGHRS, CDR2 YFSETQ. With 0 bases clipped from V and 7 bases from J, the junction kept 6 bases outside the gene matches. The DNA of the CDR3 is TGCGCCAGCAGCTTGGCAGGGGGAAGGGTTGAAAAACTGTTTTTT. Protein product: CASSLAGGRVEKLFF. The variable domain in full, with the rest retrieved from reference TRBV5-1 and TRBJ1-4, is KAGVTQTPRYLIKTRGQQVTLSCSPISGHRSVSWYQQTPGQGLQFLFEYFSETQRNKGNFPGRFSGRQFSNSRSEMNVSTLELGDSALYLCASSLAGGRVEKLFFGSGTQLSVL.

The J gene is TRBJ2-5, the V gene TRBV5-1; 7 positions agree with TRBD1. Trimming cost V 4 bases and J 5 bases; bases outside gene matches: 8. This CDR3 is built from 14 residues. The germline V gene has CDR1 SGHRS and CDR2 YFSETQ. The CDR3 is CASSPGQDRETQYF. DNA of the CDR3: TGCGCCAGCAGCCCCGGACAGGACCGGGAGACCCAGTACTTC.

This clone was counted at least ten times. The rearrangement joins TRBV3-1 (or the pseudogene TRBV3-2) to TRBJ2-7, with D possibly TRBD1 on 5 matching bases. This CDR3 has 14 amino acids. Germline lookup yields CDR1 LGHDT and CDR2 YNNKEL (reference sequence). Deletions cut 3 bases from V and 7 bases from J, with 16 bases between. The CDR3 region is CASSHDTLGREQYF. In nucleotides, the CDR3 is TGTGCCAGCAGCCACGATACTTTGGGGCGGGAGCAGTACTTC.

The CDR3 region is CASSRLGSYEQYF. CDR3 coding DNA: TGTGCCAGTAGTCGACTAGGCTCCTACGAGCAGTACTTC. The J gene is TRBJ2-7, the V gene TRBV19; TRBD2 is a possible D gene (6 bases). With 5 bases removed from V and 0 bases from J, the gap between germline ends came to 8 bases. This CDR3 spans 13 amino acids. CDR1 is LNHDA and CDR2 is SQIVND in the germline V gene (reference sequence).